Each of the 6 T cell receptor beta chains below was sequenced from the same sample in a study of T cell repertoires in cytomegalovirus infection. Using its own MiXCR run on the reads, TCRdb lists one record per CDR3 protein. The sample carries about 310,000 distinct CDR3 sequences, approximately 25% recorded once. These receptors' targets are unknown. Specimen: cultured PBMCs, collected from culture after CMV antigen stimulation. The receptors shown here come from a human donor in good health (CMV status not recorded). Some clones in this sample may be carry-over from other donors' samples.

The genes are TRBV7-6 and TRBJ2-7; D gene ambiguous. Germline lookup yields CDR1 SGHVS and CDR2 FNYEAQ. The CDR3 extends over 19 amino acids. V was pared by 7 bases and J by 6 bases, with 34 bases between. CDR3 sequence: CASTPLSTTPTQSRAEQYF. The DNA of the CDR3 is TGTGCCAGCACCCCCTTGTCTACCACTCCTACGCAATCACGGGCCGAGCAGTACTTC.

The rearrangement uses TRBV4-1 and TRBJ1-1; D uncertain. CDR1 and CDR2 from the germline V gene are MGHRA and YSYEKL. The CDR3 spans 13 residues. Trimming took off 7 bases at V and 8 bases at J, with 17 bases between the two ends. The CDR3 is CASTLNGLREAFF. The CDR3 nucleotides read TGCGCCAGCACCCTAAATGGGTTGAGAGAAGCTTTCTTT.

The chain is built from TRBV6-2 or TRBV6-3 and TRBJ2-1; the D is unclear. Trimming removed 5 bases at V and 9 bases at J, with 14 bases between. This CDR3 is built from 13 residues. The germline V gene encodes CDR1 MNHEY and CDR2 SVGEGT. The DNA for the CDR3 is TGTGCCAGCAGTGGGGTTAGTATCGGTGAGCAGTTCTTC. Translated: CASSGVSIGEQFF.

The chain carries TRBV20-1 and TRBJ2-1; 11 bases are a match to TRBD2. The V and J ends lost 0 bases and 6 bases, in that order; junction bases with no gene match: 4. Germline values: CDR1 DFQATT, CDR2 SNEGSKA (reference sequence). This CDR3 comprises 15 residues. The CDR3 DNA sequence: TGCAGTGCTAGAGACCCTAGCGGGAGGACCAATGAGCAGTTCTTC. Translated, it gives CSARDPSGRTNEQFF.

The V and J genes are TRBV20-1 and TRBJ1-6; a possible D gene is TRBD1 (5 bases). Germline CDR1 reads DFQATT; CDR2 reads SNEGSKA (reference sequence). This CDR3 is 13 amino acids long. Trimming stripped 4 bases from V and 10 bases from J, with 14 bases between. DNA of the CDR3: TGCAGTGCTACACCGGGACCTACGTCACCCCTCCACTTT. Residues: CSATPGPTSPLHF.

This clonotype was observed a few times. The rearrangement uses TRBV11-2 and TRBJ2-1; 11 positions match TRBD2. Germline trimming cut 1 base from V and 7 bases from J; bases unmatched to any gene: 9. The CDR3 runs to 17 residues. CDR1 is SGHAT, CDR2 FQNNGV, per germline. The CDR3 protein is CASSLVRTSGRKNEQFF. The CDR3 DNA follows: TGTGCCAGCAGCTTAGTTCGAACTAGCGGGAGAAAAAATGAGCAGTTCTTC.